These 27 T cell receptor beta chains originate from one sample sequenced in a study of blood T cells in healthy people across ages. It was with a sample-barcoded 5' primer and a J-beta primer mix that a second PCR of about 6 to 12 cycles was run. TCRdb re-called the 5' RACE reads through MiXCR, storing one row per CDR3 protein. The table records 980,000 or so distinct CDR3 sequences, about 44% of them present only once. Sequenced material: blood. The receptors were gathered from a man aged 25-40 years in good health.

The gene calls are TRBV4-1 and TRBJ1-1, with TRBD1 as a possible D gene (5 bases). From germline, CDR1 is MGHRA and CDR2 YSYEKL. V was shortened by 5 bases and J by 0 bases, with 10 bases between the two germline ends. The CDR3 loop spans 14 amino acids. The CDR3 protein is CASSIGTVNTEAFF. DNA for the CDR3: TGCGCCAGCAGCATCGGGACGGTGAACACTGAAGCTTTCTTT.

The chain is built from TRBV12-3 or TRBV12-4 and TRBJ1-6, with D uncertain. V shed 8 bases and J shed 0 bases, with 8 bases lying between them. This CDR3 has 14 residues. The CDR3 region has the DNA TGTGCCAGCGGCACAAGCTCCTATAATTCACCCCTCCACTTT. It codes for CASGTSSYNSPLHF.

This clonotype occurred a few times. The chain employs TRBV20-1 and TRBJ1-1, with 9 bases fitting TRBD1. The germline gives CDR1 DFQATT, CDR2 SNEGSKA (reference sequence). The CDR3 consists of 14 residues. Trimming at V came to 2 bases and at J to 5 bases, leaving 6 bases not matched to a gene. CDR3 amino acids: CSARHGTGRTEAFF. The CDR3 nucleotides are TGCAGTGCTAGACACGGGACAGGGAGGACTGAAGCTTTCTTT.

This clonotype was detected only a few times. V is TRBV12-3 or TRBV12-4 and J is TRBJ2-1, with TRBD2 matching over 9 bases. J gave up 9 bases and V 5 bases, and 14 bases lay outside the gene matches. The CDR3 length is 16 residues. The CDR3 protein is CASSPKASGVGAEQFF. The CDR3 nucleotides are TGTGCCAGCAGTCCAAAGGCTAGCGGGGTAGGGGCTGAGCAGTTCTTC.

This clonotype has only a few counts. The chain carries TRBV6-2 or TRBV6-3 and TRBJ1-5; D is undetermined. Between the trimmed V and J ends, which lost 2 bases and 7 bases, there was a span of 3 bases. The germline CDR1 and CDR2 sequences are MNHEY and SVGEGT. There are 11 residues in the CDR3. The CDR3 DNA reads as TGTGCCAGCAGTTACCCACAGCCCCAGCATTTT. It translates to CASSYPQPQHF.

This clonotype was counted only a few times. The rearrangement uses TRBV5-1 and TRBJ1-2, with no clear D. V shed 4 bases and J shed 0 bases, with 16 bases lying between them. The CDR3 loop spans 16 amino acids. Germline-derived CDR1 and CDR2 are SGHRS and YFSETQ. The DNA for the CDR3 is TGCGCCAGCAGCCCTCGACCGAGCTCAGCTAACTATGGCTACACCTTC. Translation gives CASSPRPSSANYGYTF. The full variable domain, completed using reference TRBV5-1 and TRBJ1-2, is KAGVTQTPRYLIKTRGQQVTLSCSPISGHRSVSWYQQTPGQGLQFLFEYFSETQRNKGNFPGRFSGRQFSNSRSEMNVSTLELGDSALYLCASSPRPSSANYGYTFGSGTRLTVV.

Points on this clonotype: One junction end disagrees with the germline gene, perhaps due to a read error. V and J are TRBV5-1 and TRBJ2-5, with D maybe TRBD2 (5 bases). CDR1 and CDR2 from the germline V gene are SGHRS and YFSETQ. The CDR3 is 17 residues long. CDR3 DNA sequence: TGCACCAGCAGCTTTCAAGCCATTGCGGACTTCCAAGAGACCCAGTACTTC. The encoded protein is CTSSFQAIADFQETQYF.

This clonotype was counted at least ten times. The chain uses TRBV5-1 and TRBJ2-1; the D gene is possibly TRBD2 (6 bases). The V gene lost 5 bases and the J gene lost 4 bases, with 16 bases spanning the gap. The CDR3 has 15 amino acids. CDR1 SGHRS and CDR2 YFSETQ come from the germline V gene. The CDR3 loop is CASSISGELYNEQFF. CDR3 DNA: TGCGCCAGCAGTATTTCGGGGGAGCTTTACAATGAGCAGTTCTTC.

V usage is TRBV12-3 or TRBV12-4 and J usage is TRBJ1-1; 10 bases are shared with TRBD1. V trimming: 7 bases; J trimming: 6 bases; junction bases outside the gene matches: 11. This CDR3 is 15 amino acids long. The CDR3 loop reads CASKNPGQGRAEAFF. CDR3 DNA: TGTGCCAGCAAAAACCCGGGACAGGGGAGGGCTGAAGCTTTCTTT.

The genes are TRBV28 and TRBJ2-3; D is ambiguous. Germline lookup yields CDR1 MDHEN and CDR2 SYDVKM. This CDR3 contains 13 residues. Deletions cut 2 bases from V and 10 bases from J, with 13 bases between. This chain's CDR3 is CASSLTDPSAQYF. CDR3 coding DNA: TGTGCCAGCAGTTTAACGGACCCTTCGGCGCAGTATTTT. Complete variable domain (other parts from reference TRBV28 and TRBJ2-3): DVKVTQSSRYLVKRTGEKVFLECVQDMDHENMFWYRQDPGLGLRLIYFSYDVKMKEKGDIPEGYSVSREKKERFSLILESASTNQTSMYLCASSLTDPSAQYFGPGTRLTVL.

This rearrangement joins TRBV4-1 to TRBJ1-2; TRBD1 is a possible D gene (6 bases). The CDR3 sequence is 15 residues long. V lost 1 base, J lost 0 bases, and 9 bases lay in between. CDR1 and CDR2 from the germline V gene are MGHRA and YSYEKL. CDR3 nucleotide sequence: TGCGCCAGCAGCCAAGGCAGGGGTCCTAACTATGGCTACACCTTC. It yields the protein CASSQGRGPNYGYTF.

The count of this clonotype is one. The V call is TRBV7-2, the J call TRBJ1-2; weak D call: TRBD1 (6 bases). Between the trimmed V and J ends, which lost 8 bases and 3 bases, there was a span of 13 bases. The V gene's germline CDR1 is SGHTA and CDR2 FQGNSA. The CDR3 consists of 13 residues. CDR3 sequence: CASREGGDYGYTF. The CDR3 DNA reads as TGTGCCAGCCGGGAGGGGGGCGACTATGGCTACACCTTC.

This clonotype was counted many times. It may be a read error: a sequence one base away is much more abundant. The rearrangement links TRBV20-1 to TRBJ2-5, with D unresolved. Germline V gene lookup returns CDR1 DFQATT and CDR2 SNEGSKA (reference sequence). The CDR3 has 13 residues. The V end lost 3 bases, the J end lost 11 bases, and 19 bases lay between the germline ends. CDR3 in amino acids: CSASHFAFNEQYF. In nucleotides, the CDR3 is TGCAGTGCTAGTCACTTCGCGTTCAATGAGCAGTACTTC.

J is TRBJ2-3 and V is TRBV4-3; D is perhaps TRBD2 (5 bases). The CDR3 has 17 amino acids. V was pared by 0 bases and J by 2 bases, with 15 bases between. Looked up from germline, CDR1 is LGHNA and CDR2 is YSLEER. As DNA, the CDR3 is TGCGCCAGCAGCCAAGACAGGTTAATGGAGGACACAGATACGCAGTATTTT. Its translation is CASSQDRLMEDTDTQYF.

V and J are TRBV9 and TRBJ2-1; D gene ambiguous. The J call may be wrong; the DNA end is better matched by TRBJ2-7. The CDR3 sequence is 13 residues long. Germline values: CDR1 SGDLS, CDR2 YYNGEE. The CDR3, as DNA: TGTGCCAGCAGCGTAGTGCCCCTGGACGAGCAGTACTTC. It translates to CASSVVPLDEQYF.

The V call is TRBV6-5, the J call TRBJ1-2, with D perhaps matching TRBD1 (6 bases). Germline CDR1 reads MNHEY; CDR2 reads SVGAGI. V lost 2 bases, J lost 5 bases, and 15 bases lay in between. This CDR3 contains 15 residues. The CDR3 DNA sequence: TGTGCCAGCAGTTACAGGACAGACGGGTCTTATGGCTACACCTTC. Translating it yields CASSYRTDGSYGYTF.

The rearrangement links TRBV6-2 or TRBV6-3 to TRBJ1-2; 7 bases line up with TRBD1. This CDR3 has 14 residues. Germline V lookup: CDR1 MNHEY, CDR2 SVGEGT. V shed 7 bases and J 7 bases; nucleotides not matched to a gene: 12. In DNA form, the CDR3 reads TGTGCCAGCACCAAGGCCGACAGGGACTCTGGCTACACCTTC. The encoded protein is CASTKADRDSGYTF.

V is TRBV12-3 or TRBV12-4 and J is TRBJ1-5; TRBD1 agrees at 11 bases. V was clipped by 2 bases and J by 2 bases; unmatched bases: 5. The CDR3 covers 17 residues. CDR3 in DNA: TGTGCCAGCAGTTTAAGGGACAGGGGGTCGGGCAATCAGCCCCAGCATTTT. Amino acids: CASSLRDRGSGNQPQHF.

The J gene is TRBJ2-7, the V gene TRBV4-1; a possible D gene is TRBD1 (6 bases). The CDR3 contains 14 residues. Trimming removed 2 bases from V and 4 bases from J, with 12 bases in between. Per germline, CDR1 MGHRA and CDR2 YSYEKL. CDR3 DNA sequence: TGCGCCAGCAGCCAACCGGGACACTCATACGAGCAGTACTTC. Translating it yields CASSQPGHSYEQYF.

This clonotype was found a few times. J is TRBJ2-1 and V is TRBV29-1; possibly TRBD1 for D (6 bases). The CDR3 is 12 residues long. Germline CDR1 reads SQVTM; CDR2 reads ANQGSEA. With 7 bases removed from V and 8 bases from J, the gap between germline ends came to 15 bases. CDR3 protein: CSGDKEADEQFF. The CDR3 nucleotides read TGCAGCGGGGACAAAGAGGCAGATGAGCAGTTCTTC.

This clonotype was recorded at least ten times. The chain carries TRBV5-1 and TRBJ2-3; TRBD1 is a possible D gene (6 bases). The CDR3 length is 15 residues. Germline lookup yields CDR1 SGHRS and CDR2 YFSETQ. With 2 bases removed from V and 0 bases from J, the gap between germline ends came to 10 bases. The CDR3 here is CASSLGQGSTDTQYF. DNA for the CDR3: TGCGCCAGCAGCTTAGGCCAGGGGAGCACAGATACGCAGTATTTT. The whole variable domain, filled in from reference TRBV5-1 and TRBJ2-3, reads KAGVTQTPRYLIKTRGQQVTLSCSPISGHRSVSWYQQTPGQGLQFLFEYFSETQRNKGNFPGRFSGRQFSNSRSEMNVSTLELGDSALYLCASSLGQGSTDTQYFGPGTRLTVL.

V gene TRBV14 combines with J gene TRBJ2-1; D is ambiguous. Deletions cut 0 bases from V and 2 bases from J, with 14 bases between. CDR1 and CDR2 (germline): SGHDN, FVKESK. The CDR3 is made up of 17 amino acids. The CDR3 DNA follows: TGTGCCAGCAGCCAAGATTCGGTATGGCTGGCCTACAATGAGCAGTTCTTC. Its translation: CASSQDSVWLAYNEQFF.

The chain combines TRBV29-1 with TRBJ2-5; TRBD2 aligns across 14 bases. V shed 8 bases, J shed 2 bases, and the junction held 7 bases outside the gene matches. CDR3 length: 15 residues. Germline values: CDR1 SQVTM, CDR2 ANQGSEA. DNA of the CDR3: TGCAGCTCCGGGACTAGCGGGAGAAGACAAGAGACCCAGTACTTC. Protein sequence: CSSGTSGRRQETQYF.

J is TRBJ1-2 and V is TRBV4-1, with a tentative D call TRBD1 (5 bases). The CDR3 loop spans 16 amino acids. The V gene lost 1 base and the J gene lost 4 bases, with 16 bases spanning the gap. Germline lookup yields CDR1 MGHRA and CDR2 YSYEKL. CDR3 in amino acids: CASSQATGGRAYGYTF. The CDR3 DNA reads as TGCGCCAGCAGCCAAGCGACGGGAGGCAGGGCCTATGGCTACACCTTC.

This clonotype was recorded a few times. The genes are TRBV12-3 or TRBV12-4 and TRBJ2-1, with D unclear. V was clipped by 7 bases and J by 5 bases, with 18 bases between them. The CDR3 totals 15 residues. DNA for the CDR3: TGTGCCAGCACCCTTGCGGCCTTAACCCACAATGAGCAGTTCTTC. Encoded protein: CASTLAALTHNEQFF.

In this sample, this clonotype turned up a few times. The chain combines TRBV5-1 with TRBJ2-7; 12 nucleotides align to TRBD2. Germline trimming cut 4 bases from V and 3 bases from J; bases unmatched to any gene: 8. The CDR3 loop spans 16 amino acids. Germline-derived CDR1 and CDR2 are SGHRS and YFSETQ. The CDR3 loop reads CASSPETSGGIYEQYF. The DNA for the CDR3 is TGCGCCAGCAGCCCCGAGACTAGCGGGGGCATCTACGAGCAGTACTTC.

V gene TRBV5-1 combines with J gene TRBJ2-7; D might be TRBD1 or TRBD2, each matching 6 bases. The end of the DNA is better explained by TRBJ2-4, so the J call may be wrong. The germline V gene encodes CDR1 SGHRS and CDR2 YFSETQ. The CDR3 contains 16 residues. The CDR3: CASSLPREQGRNIQYF. Written as DNA, the CDR3 is TGCGCCAGCAGCTTGCCCCGGGAGCAGGGGAGGAACATTCAGTACTTC.